The 6 T cell receptor beta chains below all came from one sample that was sequenced in a study of blood T cell repertoires in COVID-19. The protocol was immunoSEQ multiplex PCR, while the TCRdb copy is restricted to in-frame clones and leaves out a portion. The sample lists roughly 80,000 clones; around 82% were seen once. The source material was peripheral blood. These receptors all stem from a human donor in a cohort sampled during active COVID-19.

The chain links TRBV4-1 to TRBJ2-1; D ambiguous. Trimming removed 0 bases from V and 9 bases from J, with 12 bases in between. The CDR3 has 14 amino acids. Germline V gene data show CDR1 as MGHRA and CDR2 as YSYEKL. The CDR3 reads CASSQDARNTEQFF. In DNA, the CDR3 is TGCGCCAGCAGCCAAGATGCGAGAAATACTGAGCAGTTCTTC.

The chain links TRBV5-1 to TRBJ1-3; D gene ambiguous. This CDR3 spans 16 amino acids. The V gene lost 4 bases and the J gene lost 2 bases, with 16 bases spanning the gap. Germline assignment: CDR1 SGHRS and CDR2 YFSETQ. CDR3: CASSRLGYNAGNTIYF. CDR3 DNA: TGCGCCAGCAGCCGGTTGGGCTACAACGCTGGAAACACCATATATTTT.

The chain has TRBV11-2 and TRBJ1-2; TRBD1 matches 9 bases. CDR1 is SGHAT, CDR2 FQNNGV, per germline. The CDR3 loop spans 17 amino acids. With 4 bases clipped from V and 6 bases from J, the junction kept 15 bases outside the gene matches. The CDR3: CASSSLVMAGTGNGYTF. The CDR3 DNA reads TGTGCCAGCAGCTCTCTAGTTATGGCCGGGACAGGGAATGGCTACACCTTC.

This clone was counted once. This chain uses TRBV3-1 (or the pseudogene TRBV3-2) with TRBJ2-7; 8 positions match TRBD2. The CDR3 has 18 residues. The V gene's germline CDR1 is LGHDT and CDR2 YNNKEL (reference sequence). V was pared by 3 bases and J by 4 bases, with 17 bases of the junction left unmatched. The CDR3 bases are TGTGCCAGCAGCCAGGGGGCCCCGGGACTAGGGAGGGAGTACGAGCAGTACTTC. It is translated as CASSQGAPGLGREYEQYF.

The chain recombines TRBV15 with TRBJ2-3, with D uncertain. Trimming shortened V by 3 bases and J by 3 bases, and 13 bases separated the two germline ends. From germline, CDR1 is LNHNV and CDR2 YYDKDF (reference sequence). The CDR3 runs 15 residues. The CDR3 here is CATSRVEVGTDTQYF. DNA for the CDR3: TGTGCCACCAGCAGGGTCGAAGTCGGGACAGATACGCAGTATTTT.

This rearrangement joins TRBV9 to TRBJ1-4; 9 nucleotides agree with TRBD1. Germline V gene lookup returns CDR1 SGDLS and CDR2 YYNGEE. V lost 2 bases to trimming and J lost 7 bases; unmatched junction nucleotides: 6. The CDR3 consists of 15 residues. CDR3 coding DNA: TGTGCCAGCAGCGTTACAGGGGGCTTAGGTGAAAAACTGTTTTTT. As protein: CASSVTGGLGEKLFF.